The present TCR beta chain was sequenced within a study of cytomegalovirus exposure and HLA in healthy donors. V was trimmed by 7 bases and J by 5 bases, leaving 18 bases between them. This CDR3 has 15 amino acids. Germline CDR1 and CDR2: MNHNY and SVGAGI (reference sequence). It was with 60 Vbeta and 13 Jbeta primers that the PCR ran. Data came from immunoSEQ multiplex PCR; TCRdb stores just in-frame clones and leaves some out. Among approximately 140,000 clones listed, around 85% were seen once. Study-wide findings and caveats: Analyses of presence/absence relied on an assumption of roughly uniform sequencing depth across donors.

This clone was picked up one time. Antigen unknown. The clonotype was recovered from a man in his forties in good health and CMV-seropositive. The sample comprised PBMCs. The chain is built from TRBV6-6 and TRBJ2-1, with TRBD2 as a possible D gene (5 bases). CDR3 DNA sequence: TGTGCCAGCAACCCACACCTTAGCGCTAACAATGAGCAGTTCTTC. Its translation: CASNPHLSANNEQFF.